This TCR beta chain was profiled in a study of immune reconstitution after stem cell transplant in scleroderma. Germline V gene sequence: CDR1 SGHNT, CDR2 YYREEE (reference sequence). There are 14 residues in the CDR3. V lost 1 base and J lost 5, with 11 bases in between. TCRdb reprocessed the RT-PCR reads with MiXCR, giving one entry per CDR3 protein. This sample yields roughly 2,400 distinct CDR3 sequences, of which about 11% are seen a single time; roughly 15% belongs to the top ten. The gene calls are TRBV5-4 and TRBJ2-3, with D possibly matching TRBD2 (6 bases). The clonotype originates from a female donor with systemic sclerosis. Specimen collection occurred before or after autologous hematopoietic stem cell transplantation (not recorded which). This CDR3 is CASSLRRGGDTQYF. CDR3 DNA sequence: TGTGCCAGCAGCTTGAGGAGGGGCGGAGATACGCAGTATTTT. The variable domain in full, with the rest retrieved from reference TRBV5-4 and TRBJ2-3, is ETGVTQSPTHLIKTRGQQVTLRCSSQSGHNTVSWYQQALGQGPQFIFQYYREEENGRGNFPPRFSGLQFPNYSSELNVNALELDDSALYLCASSLRRGGDTQYFGPGTRLTVL.